The rows below give T cell receptor beta chains drawn from one sample of a study of blood T cell repertoires in COVID-19. Sequencing used immunoSEQ multiplex PCR; TCRdb keeps in-frame clones, though not all of them. The sample holds under 300,000 clones, 80% to 90% seen once. Sequenced input: peripheral blood. The receptors were gathered from a woman in her 70s with acute or convalescent COVID-19. CDR3s leave out the opening cysteine and the closing phenylalanine or tryptophan.

V: TRBV7-2
J: TRBJ2-7
CDR3: ASSLRTGNEQY

V: TRBV4-1
J: TRBJ1-5
CDR3: ASSQDRGWGQPQH

V: TRBV19
J: TRBJ1-3
CDR3: ASTTQGGNTIY

V: TRBV5-1
J: TRBJ2-5
CDR3: ASSSTASQETQY

V: TRBV3-1/TRBV3-2
J: TRBJ1-1
CDR3: ASSAGGNTEAF

V: TRBV2
J: TRBJ2-3
CDR3: ASSVASGTDTQY

V: TRBV3-1/TRBV3-2
J: TRBJ1-2
CDR3: ASSHLGGARQSGYT

V: TRBV29-1
J: TRBJ2-1
CDR3: SPRRSGSYNEQF

V: TRBV20-1
J: TRBJ2-5
CDR3: SARSKETQY

V: TRBV6-5
J: TRBJ1-1
CDR3: ATKPNQGRSTEAF

V: TRBV5-1
J: TRBJ2-7
CDR3: ASSLAEGQRSYEQY

V: TRBV6-5
J: TRBJ1-2
CDR3: ASSPFRAANYGYT

V: TRBV10-1
J: TRBJ2-2
CDR3: ASGTGNGELF

V: TRBV12-5
J: TRBJ1-3
CDR3: ASGLVRATGLFSGNTIY

V: TRBV12-3/TRBV12-4
J: TRBJ1-1
CDR3: ASSYRYTEAF

V: TRBV7-6
J: TRBJ2-7
CDR3: ASSLATGQGHHEQY

V: TRBV6-5
J: TRBJ2-7
CDR3: ASSYRDSSYEQY

V: TRBV5-1
J: TRBJ2-1
CDR3: ASSSTSSFQQQF

V: TRBV3-1/TRBV3-2
J: TRBJ1-1
CDR3: ASSQGLGLNTEAF

V: TRBV6-4
J: TRBJ1-2
CDR3: ASSDGTGYGYT

V: TRBV27
J: TRBJ1-5
CDR3: ASSRGQPYSNQPQH

V: TRBV28
J: TRBJ2-3
CDR3: ASSLGGTVFYTQY

V: TRBV7-8
J: TRBJ2-7
CDR3: ASSLFSGGSYEQY

V: TRBV9
J: TRBJ2-7
CDR3: ASSLGTSEYEQY

V: TRBV7-9
J: TRBJ1-5
CDR3: ASSFGQGGGQPQH

V: TRBV2
J: TRBJ2-1
CDR3: ASRAAGLAGGRNEQF

V: TRBV7-9
J: TRBJ2-6
CDR3: ASSLRRPEVGANVLT

V: TRBV2
J: TRBJ2-7
CDR3: ASSGTGGEQY

V: TRBV5-1
J: TRBJ1-3
CDR3: ASSLASGLGGNTIY

V: TRBV2
J: TRBJ1-2
CDR3: ASSESPGRGYT

V: TRBV6-5
J: TRBJ1-1
CDR3: ASRRQGTGGTEAF

V: TRBV5-4
J: TRBJ2-1
CDR3: ASSSIRGSYNEQF

V: TRBV2
J: TRBJ2-2
CDR3: ASSVDRGANTGELF

V: TRBV12-3/TRBV12-4
J: TRBJ2-2
CDR3: ASITGGIGELF

V: TRBV7-2
J: TRBJ2-5
CDR3: ASSLGPGQGLETQY